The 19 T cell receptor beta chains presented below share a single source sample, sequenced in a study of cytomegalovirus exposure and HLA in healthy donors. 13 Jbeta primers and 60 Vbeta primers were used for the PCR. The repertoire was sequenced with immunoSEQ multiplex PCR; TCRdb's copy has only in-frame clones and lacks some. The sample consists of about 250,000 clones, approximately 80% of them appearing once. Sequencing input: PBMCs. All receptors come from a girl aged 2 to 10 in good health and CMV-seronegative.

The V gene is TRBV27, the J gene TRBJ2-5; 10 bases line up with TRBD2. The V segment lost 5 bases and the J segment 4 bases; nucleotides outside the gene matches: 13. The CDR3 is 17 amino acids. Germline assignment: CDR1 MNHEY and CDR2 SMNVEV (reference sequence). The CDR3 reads CASSPRGSGGAGETQYF. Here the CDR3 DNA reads TGTGCCAGCAGTCCACGGGGGAGCGGGGGGGCAGGAGAGACCCAGTACTTC.

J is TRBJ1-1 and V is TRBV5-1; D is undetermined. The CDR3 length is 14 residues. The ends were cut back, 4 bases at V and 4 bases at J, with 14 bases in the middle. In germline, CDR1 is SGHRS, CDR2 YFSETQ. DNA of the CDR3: TGCGCCAGCAGCCCGAATGCCGGCGGCACTGAAGCTTTCTTT. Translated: CASSPNAGGTEAFF.

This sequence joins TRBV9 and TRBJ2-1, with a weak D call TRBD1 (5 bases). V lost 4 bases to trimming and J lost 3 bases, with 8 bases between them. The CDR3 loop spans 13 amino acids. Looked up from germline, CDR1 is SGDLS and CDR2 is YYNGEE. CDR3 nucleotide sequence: TGTGCCAGCAGCCCCGACAGCTACAATGAGCAGTTCTTC. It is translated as CASSPDSYNEQFF. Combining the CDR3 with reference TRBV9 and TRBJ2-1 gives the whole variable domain DSGVTQTPKHLITATGQRVTLRCSPRSGDLSVYWYQQSLDQGLQFLIQYYNGEERAKGNILERFSAQQFPDLHSELNLSSLELGDSALYFCASSPDSYNEQFFGPGTRLTVL.

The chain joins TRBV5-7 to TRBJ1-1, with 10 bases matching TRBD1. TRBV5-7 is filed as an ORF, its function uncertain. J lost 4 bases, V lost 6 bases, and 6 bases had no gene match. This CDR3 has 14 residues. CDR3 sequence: CASNPTGGSTEAFF. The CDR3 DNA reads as TGTGCCAGCAATCCGACAGGGGGCTCCACTGAAGCTTTCTTT.

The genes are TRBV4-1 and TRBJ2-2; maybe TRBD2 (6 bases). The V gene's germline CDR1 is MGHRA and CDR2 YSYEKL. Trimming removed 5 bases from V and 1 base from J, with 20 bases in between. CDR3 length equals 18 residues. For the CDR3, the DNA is TGCGCCAGCAGCGCAAGTGGAGTAGGAGCGGGGAACACCGGGGAGCTGTTTTTT. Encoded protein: CASSASGVGAGNTGELFF.

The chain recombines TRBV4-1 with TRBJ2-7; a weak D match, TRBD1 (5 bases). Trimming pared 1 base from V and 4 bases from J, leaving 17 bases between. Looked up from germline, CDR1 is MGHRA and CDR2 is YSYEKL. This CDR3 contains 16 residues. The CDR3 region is CASSQAGPPQGYEQYF. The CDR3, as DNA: TGCGCCAGCAGCCAAGCTGGCCCACCGCAGGGATACGAGCAGTACTTC.

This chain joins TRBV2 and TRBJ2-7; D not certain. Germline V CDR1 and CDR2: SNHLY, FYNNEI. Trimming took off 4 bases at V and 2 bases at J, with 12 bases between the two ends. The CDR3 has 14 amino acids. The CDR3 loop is CASSGITGTYEQYF. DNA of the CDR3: TGTGCCAGCAGTGGAATCACGGGTACCTACGAGCAGTACTTC.

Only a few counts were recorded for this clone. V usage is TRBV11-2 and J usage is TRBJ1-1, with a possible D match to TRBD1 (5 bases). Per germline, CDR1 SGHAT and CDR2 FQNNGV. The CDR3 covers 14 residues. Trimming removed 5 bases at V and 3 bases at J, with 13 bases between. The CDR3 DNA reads TGTGCCAGCAGCCCCATGTGGGGGGACACTGAAGCTTTCTTT. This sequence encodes CASSPMWGDTEAFF.

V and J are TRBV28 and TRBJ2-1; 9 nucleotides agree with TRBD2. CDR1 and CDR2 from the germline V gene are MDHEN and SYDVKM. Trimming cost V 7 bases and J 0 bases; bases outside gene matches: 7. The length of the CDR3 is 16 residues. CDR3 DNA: TGTGCCAGCATTACCAGCGGGAGGTCCTCCTACAATGAGCAGTTCTTC. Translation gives CASITSGRSSYNEQFF.

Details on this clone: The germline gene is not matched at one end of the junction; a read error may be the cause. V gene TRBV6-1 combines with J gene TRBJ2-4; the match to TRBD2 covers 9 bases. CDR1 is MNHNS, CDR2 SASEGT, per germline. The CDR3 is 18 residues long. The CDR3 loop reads CASSEGLAGLLAKNIQYF. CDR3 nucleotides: TGTGCCAGCAGCGAAGGGCTAGCGGGATTACTAGCCAAAAACATTCAGTACTTC.

The CDR3 here is CASSLSGQGNTEAFF. CDR3 coding DNA: TGTGCCAGCAGTTTAAGCGGACAGGGTAACACTGAAGCTTTCTTT. The chain is built from TRBV28 and TRBJ1-1; 8 bases agree with TRBD1. The CDR3 length is 15 residues. Germline trimming cut 2 bases from V and 2 bases from J; bases unmatched to any gene: 4. Germline V gene lookup returns CDR1 MDHEN and CDR2 SYDVKM.

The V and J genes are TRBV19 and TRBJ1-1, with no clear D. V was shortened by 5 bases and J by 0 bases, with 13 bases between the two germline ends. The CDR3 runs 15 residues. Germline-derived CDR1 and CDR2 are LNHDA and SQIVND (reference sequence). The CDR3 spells CASSPRGIMNTEAFF. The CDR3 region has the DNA TGTGCCAGTAGTCCTCGAGGGATTATGAACACTGAAGCTTTCTTT. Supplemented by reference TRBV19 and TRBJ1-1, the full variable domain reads DGGITQSPKYLFRKEGQNVTLSCEQNLNHDAMYWYRQDPGQGLRLIYYSQIVNDFQKGDIAEGYSVSREKKESFPLTVTSAQKNPTAFYLCASSPRGIMNTEAFFGQGTRLTVV.

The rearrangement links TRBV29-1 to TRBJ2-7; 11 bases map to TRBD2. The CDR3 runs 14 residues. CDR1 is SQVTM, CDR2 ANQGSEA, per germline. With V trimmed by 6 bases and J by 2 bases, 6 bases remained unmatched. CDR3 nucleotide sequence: TGCAGCGTACCGGGACTAGCGGACCCCTACGAGCAGTACTTC. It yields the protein CSVPGLADPYEQYF.

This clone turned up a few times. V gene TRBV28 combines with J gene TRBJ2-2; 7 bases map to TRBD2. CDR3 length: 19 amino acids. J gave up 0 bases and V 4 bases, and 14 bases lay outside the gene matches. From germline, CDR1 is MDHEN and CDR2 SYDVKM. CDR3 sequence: CASSSYTVLAVTNTGELFF. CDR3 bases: TGTGCCAGCAGTTCCTACACGGTGCTAGCGGTAACGAACACCGGGGAGCTGTTTTTT.

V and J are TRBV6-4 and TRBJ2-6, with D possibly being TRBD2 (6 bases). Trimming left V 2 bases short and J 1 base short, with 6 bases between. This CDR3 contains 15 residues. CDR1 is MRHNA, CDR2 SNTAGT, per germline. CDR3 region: CASSDGGSGANVLTF. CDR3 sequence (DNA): TGTGCCAGCAGTGACGGGGGGTCTGGGGCCAACGTCCTGACTTTC.

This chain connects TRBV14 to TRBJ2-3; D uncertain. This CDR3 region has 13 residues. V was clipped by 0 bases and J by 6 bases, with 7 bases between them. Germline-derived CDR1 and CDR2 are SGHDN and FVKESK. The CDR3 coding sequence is TGTGCCAGCAGCCAAGAACTGAGGGATACGCAGTATTTT. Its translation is CASSQELRDTQYF.

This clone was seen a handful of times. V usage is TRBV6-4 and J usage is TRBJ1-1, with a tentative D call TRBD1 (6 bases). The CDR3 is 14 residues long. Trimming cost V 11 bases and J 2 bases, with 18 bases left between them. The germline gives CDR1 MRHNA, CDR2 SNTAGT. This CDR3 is CARNGGRNNTEAFF. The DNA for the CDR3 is TGTGCCCGAAACGGGGGGCGGAACAACACTGAAGCTTTCTTT.

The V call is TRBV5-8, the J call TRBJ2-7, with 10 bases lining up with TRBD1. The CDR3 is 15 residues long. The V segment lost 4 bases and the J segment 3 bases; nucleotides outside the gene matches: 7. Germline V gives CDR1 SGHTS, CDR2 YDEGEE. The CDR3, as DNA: TGTGCCAGCAGCCGTCCGGGACAGGGGATCTACGAGCAGTACTTC. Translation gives CASSRPGQGIYEQYF.

The CDR3 nucleotides are TGTGCCAGCAGCCAAAGCCCGGGACTAGACTCCTACGAGCAGTACTTC. Translating it yields CASSQSPGLDSYEQYF. The chain recombines TRBV4-2 with TRBJ2-7; 8 positions match TRBD2. Germline CDR1 is LGHNA and CDR2 is YNFKEQ. The V segment lost 2 bases and the J segment 0 bases; nucleotides outside the gene matches: 6. The CDR3 runs to 16 residues.